The 17 T cell receptor beta chains given below trace back to one sample, sequenced in a study of blood T cell repertoires in COVID-19 (dated by TCRdb to 2018 to 2020). Library prep was done by the immunoSEQ multiplex PCR assay. TCRdb took over this immuneACCESS table, retaining in-frame rearrangements with V and J assigned. Such tables are incomplete; in checked studies, under half of the missing clones stem from an unresolved V gene, and the remainder is unexplained. This sample gives 150,000 to 200,000 clones in total; approximately 85% of them show up just once. Of the sample, roughly 8.2% falls within the top ten clones. Sequenced material: peripheral blood. These receptors all stem from an older woman with acute or convalescent COVID-19.

The CDR3 loop reads CASSIIGGSTEAFF. The CDR3 nucleotides are TGTGCCAGTAGTATAATTGGCGGGAGCACTGAAGCTTTCTTT. This chain connects TRBV19 to TRBJ1-1; D unresolved. The germline V gene encodes CDR1 LNHDA and CDR2 SQIVND (reference sequence). Trimming took off 2 bases at V and 4 bases at J, with 11 bases between the two ends. The CDR3 extends over 14 amino acids.

V gene TRBV6-2 or TRBV6-3 combines with J gene TRBJ1-1; no clear D. V dropped 7 bases and J dropped 1 base, with 13 bases sitting between them. Looked up from germline, CDR1 is MNHEY and CDR2 is SVGEGT. The CDR3 runs to 14 residues. DNA of the CDR3: TGTGCCAGCACCCCGTGGAGCCGGAACACTGAAGCTTTCTTT. Encoded protein: CASTPWSRNTEAFF.

V usage is TRBV28 and J usage is TRBJ2-7, with 9 bases aligning to TRBD1. With V trimmed by 2 bases and J by 1 base, 3 bases remained unmatched. Per the germline V gene, CDR1 is MDHEN and CDR2 is SYDVKM. The CDR3 covers 15 residues. The DNA for the CDR3 is TGTGCCAGCAGTTTAATGGGGACAGGGTCCTACGAGCAGTACTTC. Translating it yields CASSLMGTGSYEQYF.

The V gene is TRBV2, the J gene TRBJ1-1; D might be TRBD1 (5 bases). The CDR3 totals 14 residues. V was clipped by 5 bases and J by 2 bases, with 12 bases between them. CDR1 and CDR2 (germline): SNHLY, FYNNEI. Written as DNA, the CDR3 is TGTGCCAGCAGTTGGGGGGACCTTAACACTGAAGCTTTCTTT. Protein sequence: CASSWGDLNTEAFF.

The chain couples TRBV7-2 to TRBJ2-7; TRBD2 matches 8 bases. Per the germline V gene, CDR1 is SGHTA and CDR2 is FQGNSA. With V trimmed by 1 base and J by 3 bases, 2 bases remained unmatched. The CDR3 has 14 residues. The DNA for the CDR3 is TGTGCCAGCAGCTTAGGCGGGAGGAACTACGAGCAGTACTTC. It codes for CASSLGGRNYEQYF.

The V call is TRBV11-2, the J call TRBJ2-1, with 11 bases matching TRBD2. The CDR3 totals 15 residues. V was pared by 6 bases and J by 2 bases, with 3 bases of the junction left unmatched. Per the germline V gene, CDR1 is SGHAT and CDR2 is FQNNGV. The CDR3 DNA is TGTGCCAGCAGATCACTAGCGGGAGCCTACAATGAGCAGTTCTTC. Translating gives CASRSLAGAYNEQFF.

The J gene is TRBJ2-6, the V gene TRBV19, with no clear D. V shed 5 bases and J shed 2 bases, with 7 bases lying between them. The CDR3 covers 14 residues. Germline assignment: CDR1 LNHDA and CDR2 SQIVND (reference sequence). CDR3 protein: CASSPTTGANVLTF. The CDR3 nucleotides are TGTGCCAGTAGTCCAACAACTGGGGCCAACGTCCTGACTTTC.

This chain connects TRBV28 to TRBJ1-4; the D is unclear. The V gene's germline CDR1 is MDHEN and CDR2 SYDVKM. V lost 5 bases, J lost 11 bases, and 9 bases lay in between. The CDR3 is made up of 11 amino acids. CDR3 coding DNA: TGTGCCAGCAGTCCCCCCGGGAAACTGTTTTTT. Residues: CASSPPGKLFF.

V is TRBV25-1 and J is TRBJ1-2; D ambiguous. CDR3 length: 12 residues. Trimming cost V 7 bases and J 8 bases, with 14 bases left between them. The germline gives CDR1 MGHDK, CDR2 SYGVNS. CDR3 in amino acids: CASTPGSGGYTF. CDR3 sequence (DNA): TGTGCCAGCACCCCGGGTAGTGGCGGCTACACCTTC.

The V gene is TRBV6-1, the J gene TRBJ1-6, with 7 nucleotides matching TRBD1. The CDR3 totals 15 residues. In germline, CDR1 is MNHNS, CDR2 SASEGT. Unmatched junction bases numbered 8, after V lost 2 bases and J lost 10 bases. The CDR3 sequence is CASSEKSGGQSPLHF. As DNA, the CDR3 is TGTGCCAGCAGTGAAAAGTCAGGGGGGCAATCACCCCTCCACTTT.

CDR3 region: CASSQSSYEQYV. Here the CDR3 DNA reads TGTGCCAGCAGCCAGAGCTCCTACGAGCAGTACGTC. The chain combines TRBV14 with TRBJ2-7, with D hard to call. The ends were cut back, 3 bases at V and 0 bases at J, with 3 bases in the middle. The CDR3 has 12 residues. CDR1 SGHDN and CDR2 FVKESK come from the germline V gene.

The chain combines TRBV15 with TRBJ2-1; the D gene is possibly TRBD2 (6 bases). The CDR3 loop spans 13 amino acids. Germline-derived CDR1 and CDR2 are LNHNV and YYDKDF (reference sequence). Trimming cost V 6 bases and J 8 bases, with 14 bases left between them. The CDR3 loop is CATSRGGTDEQFF. The CDR3 coding sequence is TGTGCCACCAGTCGTGGGGGGACGGATGAGCAGTTCTTC.

For the CDR3, the DNA is TGCGCCAGCAGCCCGGACAGCGGATATGGCTACACCTTC. Its protein is CASSPDSGYGYTF. This chain links TRBV5-1 with TRBJ1-2; perhaps TRBD1 as D (6 bases). The CDR3 sequence is 13 residues long. Germline assignment: CDR1 SGHRS and CDR2 YFSETQ. Trimming shortened V by 4 bases and J by 5 bases, and 12 bases separated the two germline ends.

The rearrangement uses TRBV3-1 (or the pseudogene TRBV3-2) and TRBJ1-3; D may be TRBD1 (6 bases). V was cut by 1 base and J by 3 bases, with 13 bases left in between. The V gene's germline CDR1 is LGHDT and CDR2 YNNKEL (reference sequence). This CDR3 has 16 residues. DNA for the CDR3: TGTGCCAGCAGCCAAGTGGTCCCACAGGGTGGAAACACCATATATTTT. Translating it yields CASSQVVPQGGNTIYF.

The chain employs TRBV9 and TRBJ2-1; 14 nucleotides align to TRBD2. The CDR3 consists of 17 residues. V shed 4 bases, J shed 6 bases, and the junction held 9 bases outside the gene matches. Germline CDR1 reads SGDLS; CDR2 reads YYNGEE. CDR3 in DNA: TGTGCCAGCAGCCCCCCGACCGGGACTAGCGGGAGCAATGAGCAGTTCTTC. Translated, it gives CASSPPTGTSGSNEQFF.

This chain connects TRBV2 to TRBJ1-2; TRBD1 matches 11 bases. CDR1 is SNHLY, CDR2 FYNNEI, per germline. The CDR3 totals 17 residues. V gave up 6 bases and J gave up 4 bases; unmatched junction bases: 13. CDR3: CASRAPDGTGGSYGYTF. The CDR3, as DNA: TGTGCCAGCAGAGCCCCGGACGGGACAGGGGGTAGCTATGGCTACACCTTC.

The CDR3 here is CASSHTGTQYF. CDR3 bases: TGTGCCAGCAGCCATACGGGAACCCAGTACTTC. V usage is TRBV11-1 and J usage is TRBJ2-5; D is possibly TRBD2 (5 bases). V was clipped by 5 bases and J by 8 bases, with 9 bases between them. The germline CDR1 and CDR2 sequences are SGHAT and FQDESV (reference sequence). The CDR3 has 11 amino acids.